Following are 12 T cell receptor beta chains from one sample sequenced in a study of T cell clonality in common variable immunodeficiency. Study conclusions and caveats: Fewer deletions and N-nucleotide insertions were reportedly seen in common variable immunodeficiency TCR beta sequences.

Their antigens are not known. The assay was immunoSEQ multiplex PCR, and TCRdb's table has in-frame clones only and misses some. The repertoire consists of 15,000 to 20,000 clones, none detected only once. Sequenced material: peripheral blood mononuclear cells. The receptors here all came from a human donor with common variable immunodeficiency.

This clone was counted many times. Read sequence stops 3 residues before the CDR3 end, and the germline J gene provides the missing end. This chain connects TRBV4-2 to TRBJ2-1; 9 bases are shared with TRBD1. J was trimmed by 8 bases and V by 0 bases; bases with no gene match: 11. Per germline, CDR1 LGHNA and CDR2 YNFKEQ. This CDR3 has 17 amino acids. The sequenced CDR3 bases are TGTGCCAGCAGCCAAGAAAGGAGGGACAGGGAGGTTCATGAG. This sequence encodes CASSQERRDREVHE. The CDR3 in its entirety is CASSQERRDREVHEQFF.

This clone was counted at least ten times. The CDR3 spells CASSLAGVGETQYF. The covered CDR3 bases are TGTGCCAGCAGCTTGGCGGGGGTCGGAGAGACC. The gene calls are TRBV5-5 and TRBJ2-5; possible D gene TRBD2, 6 bases. The read stops 3 residues short of the end of the CDR3; the missing end is completed from the germline J gene. The germline V and J ends were trimmed by 0 bases and 4 bases, with 10 bases remaining between them. CDR1 is SGHKS and CDR2 is YYEKEE in the germline V gene (reference sequence). The CDR3 length is 14 residues.

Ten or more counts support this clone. The CDR3 sequence is CATSATNEKLFF. The covered CDR3 bases are TGTGCCACATCAGCAACTAATGAAAAA. V and J are TRBV11-2 and TRBJ1-4; no definite D call. Read coverage stops 3 residues before the CDR3 terminus; the germline J gene supplies the remainder. The V end was cut by 10 bases, the J end by 0 bases, with 6 bases between. Germline CDR1 is SGHAT and CDR2 is FQNNGV. CDR3 size: 12 residues.

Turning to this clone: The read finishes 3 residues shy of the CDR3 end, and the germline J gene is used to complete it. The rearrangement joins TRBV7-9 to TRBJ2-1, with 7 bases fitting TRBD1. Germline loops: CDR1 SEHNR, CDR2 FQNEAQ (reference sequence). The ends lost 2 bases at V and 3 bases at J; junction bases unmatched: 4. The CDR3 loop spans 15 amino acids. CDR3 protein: CASSLTQGYYNEQFF. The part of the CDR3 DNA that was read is TGTGCCAGCAGCTTAACACAGGGGTACTACAATGAG.

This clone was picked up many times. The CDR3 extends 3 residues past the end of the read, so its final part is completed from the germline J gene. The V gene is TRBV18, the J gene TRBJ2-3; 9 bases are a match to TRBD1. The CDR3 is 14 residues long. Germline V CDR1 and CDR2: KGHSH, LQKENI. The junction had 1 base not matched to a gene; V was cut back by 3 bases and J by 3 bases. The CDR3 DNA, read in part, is TGTGCCAGCTCACCGGGGACAGGGACAGATACG. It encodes CASSPGTGTDT. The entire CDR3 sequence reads CASSPGTGTDTQYF.

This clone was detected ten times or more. The CDR3 spells CASSFGRGEAPLHF. The CDR3 bases that were read are TGTGCCAGCAGTTTCGGCAGGGGGGAGGCACCC. This chain joins TRBV27 and TRBJ1-6; 7 nucleotides agree with TRBD1. The CDR3 end lies 3 residues beyond the end of the read and is filled in from the germline J gene. The CDR3 runs 14 residues. Germline V gene lookup returns CDR1 MNHEY and CDR2 SMNVEV (reference sequence). Trimming cost V 3 bases and J 11 bases; bases outside gene matches: 7.

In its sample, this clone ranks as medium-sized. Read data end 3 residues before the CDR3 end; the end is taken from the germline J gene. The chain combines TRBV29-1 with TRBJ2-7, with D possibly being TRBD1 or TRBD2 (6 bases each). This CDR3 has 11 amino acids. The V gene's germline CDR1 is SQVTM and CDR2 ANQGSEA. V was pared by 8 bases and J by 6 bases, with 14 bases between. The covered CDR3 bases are TGCAGCCACCGCAGGGGAGGCGAG. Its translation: CSHRRGGE. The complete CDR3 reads CSHRRGGEQYF.

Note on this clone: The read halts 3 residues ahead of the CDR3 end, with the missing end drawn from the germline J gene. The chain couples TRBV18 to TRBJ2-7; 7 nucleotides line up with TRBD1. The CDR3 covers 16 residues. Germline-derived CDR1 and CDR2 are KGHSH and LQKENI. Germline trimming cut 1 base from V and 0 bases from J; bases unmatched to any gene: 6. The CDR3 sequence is CASSPQQGYSSYEQYF. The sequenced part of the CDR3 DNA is TGTGCCAGCTCACCACAACAGGGGTATTCCTCCTACGAG. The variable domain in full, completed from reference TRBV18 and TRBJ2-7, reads NAGVMQNPRHLVRRRGQEARLRCSPMKGHSHVYWYRQLPEEGLKFMVYLQKENIIDESGMPKERFSAEFPKEGPSILRIQQVVRGDSAAYFCASSPQQGYSSYEQYFGPGTRLTVT.

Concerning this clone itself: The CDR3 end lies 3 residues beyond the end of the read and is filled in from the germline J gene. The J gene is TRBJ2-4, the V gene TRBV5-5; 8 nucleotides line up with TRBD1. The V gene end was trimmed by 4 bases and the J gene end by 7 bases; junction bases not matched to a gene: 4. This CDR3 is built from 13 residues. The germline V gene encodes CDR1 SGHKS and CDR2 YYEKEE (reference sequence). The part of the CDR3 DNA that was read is TGTGCCAGCAGCGTGGACAGGGAGAACATT. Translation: CASSVDRENI. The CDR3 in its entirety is CASSVDRENIQYF.

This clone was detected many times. This CDR3 is CSASEAYGTGLREQYF. The covered CDR3 bases are TGCAGTGCTTCGGAAGCCTACGGGACAGGGCTTCGCGAG. The chain joins TRBV20-1 to TRBJ2-7; TRBD1 aligns across 9 bases. The read falls 3 residues short of the CDR3 end, and the missing part is taken from the germline J gene. Trimming cost V 5 bases and J 6 bases; bases outside gene matches: 17. CDR3 length: 16 amino acids. Per the germline V gene, CDR1 is DFQATT and CDR2 is SNEGSKA (reference sequence).

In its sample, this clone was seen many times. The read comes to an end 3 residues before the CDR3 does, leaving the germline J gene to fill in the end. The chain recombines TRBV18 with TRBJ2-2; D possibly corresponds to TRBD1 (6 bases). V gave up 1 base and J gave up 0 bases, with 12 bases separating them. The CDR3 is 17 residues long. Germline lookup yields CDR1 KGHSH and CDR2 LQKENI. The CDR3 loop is CASSPQATGSNTGELFF. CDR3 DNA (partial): TGTGCCAGCTCACCACAGGCTACAGGGTCGAACACCGGGGAG.

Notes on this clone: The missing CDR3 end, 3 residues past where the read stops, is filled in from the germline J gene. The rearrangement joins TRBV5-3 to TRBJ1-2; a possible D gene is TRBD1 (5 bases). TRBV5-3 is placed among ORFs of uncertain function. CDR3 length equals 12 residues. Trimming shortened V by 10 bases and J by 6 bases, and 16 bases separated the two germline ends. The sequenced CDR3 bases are TGTGCCCGGAAGGGGTCTCTTAATGGC. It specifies CARKGSLNG. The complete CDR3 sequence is CARKGSLNGYTF.